The source of this TCR beta chain is a study of blood T cell repertoires in COVID-19. About the research overall: Samples representing acute and convalescent COVID-19 were sourced from the United States, Italy and Spain. In each case, the material was cDNA or gDNA derived from T cells, B-cell-depleted T cells, or PBMCs.

In the authors' workflow: Amplification with reference gene primers provided the estimates of nucleated cell counts. Clones were read by immunoSEQ multiplex PCR, and TCRdb kept only the in-frame ones, dropping some. Clone size and the V and J calls come from that table; the DNA yielded D and trimming. The sample lists a few hundred thousand clones; approximately 89% were seen once. Seattle-derived patients entered the study during active infection and were followed longitudinally. The CDR3 extends over 15 amino acids. Germline assignment: CDR1 KGHSY and CDR2 FQNENV. Trimming took off 5 bases at V and 6 bases at J, with 18 bases between the two ends.

The sequence was obtained from a woman under 40 with COVID-19, enrolled during active disease. The sample consisted of peripheral blood. The chain joins TRBV16 to TRBJ2-3; tentative D call: TRBD1 (7 bases). This chain's CDR3 is CASSRGQVEGDTQYF. Written as DNA, the CDR3 is TGTGCCAGCAGCAGAGGACAGGTGGAGGGGGATACGCAGTATTTT.